The rows below give T cell receptor beta chains drawn from one sample of a study of T-cell reconstitution after alpha-beta-depleted transplantation in children. In TCRdb, the PCR reads were re-called with MiXCR into one record per CDR3 protein. The repertoire consists of 490,000 or so distinct CDR3 sequences, with about 10% occurring once and the leading ten covering just over 2%. Sequenced material: PBMCs, taken before TCRalphabeta/CD19-depleted stem cell transplant. The receptors shown here come from a child aged 2-15 years with inherited bone marrow failure, due to receive a stem cell transplant. CDR3s include the opening cysteine and the closing phenylalanine or tryptophan. The order of the fields is J gene, clone size, D gene, V gene, CDR3 protein, CDR3 DNA. A D gene is named only where the DNA matches it firmly. Rows give clone size only sometimes, using once, few, many, or a class for an expanded clone.

J: TRBJ2-3; size: few; D: -; V: TRBV30; CDR3: CAWSPVDTQYF; DNA: TGTGCCTGGAGTCCTGTAGATACGCAGTATTTT
J: TRBJ2-7; size: -; D: -; V: TRBV20-1; CDR3: CSARGSTGQGRSYEQYF; DNA: TGCAGTGCTAGAGGCTCGACCGGGCAGGGTCGGTCCTACGAGCAGTACTTC
J: TRBJ1-2; size: many; D: -; V: TRBV5-1; CDR3: CASSWAGADGYTF; DNA: TGCGCCAGCAGCTGGGCAGGGGCCGATGGCTACACCTTC
J: TRBJ2-7; size: -; D: -; V: TRBV10-2; CDR3: CASSDTVNPPVNDEQYF; DNA: TGCGCCAGCAGTGACACCGTTAATCCCCCCGTTAATGACGAGCAGTACTTC
J: TRBJ2-3; size: many; D: TRBD2; V: TRBV6-5; CDR3: CASSWGLGLGTQYF; DNA: TGTGCCAGCAGTTGGGGACTAGGTCTAGGTACGCAGTATTTT
J: TRBJ2-5; size: many; D: TRBD1; V: TRBV24-1; CDR3: CATSANQGALQETQYF; DNA: TGTGCCACCAGTGCCAATCAGGGGGCCCTCCAAGAGACCCAGTACTTC
J: TRBJ1-2; size: -; D: TRBD1; V: TRBV28; CDR3: CASKLPSGTAFGYTF; DNA: TGTGCCAGCAAACTCCCCTCCGGGACAGCATTTGGCTACACCTTC
J: TRBJ2-1; size: few; D: -; V: TRBV24-1; CDR3: CATSDLGEGLANEQFF; DNA: TGTGCCACCAGTGACCTTGGAGAAGGTCTCGCCAATGAGCAGTTCTTC
J: TRBJ2-7; size: many; D: -; V: TRBV19; CDR3: CASSPLGGSPHEQYF; DNA: TGTGCCAGTAGCCCGTTAGGAGGGAGTCCCCACGAGCAGTACTTC
J: TRBJ1-2; size: many; D: -; V: TRBV29-1; CDR3: CSVDVRSLTGGYTF; DNA: TGCAGCGTTGACGTGCGCAGCCTAACGGGGGGCTACACCTTC
J: TRBJ2-7; size: many; D: -; V: TRBV5-5; CDR3: CASSVTREEYF; DNA: TGTGCCAGCAGCGTTACACGCGAGGAGTACTTC
J: TRBJ2-3; size: -; D: TRBD2; V: TRBV6-5; CDR3: CASISAGVGTDTQYF; DNA: TGTGCCAGCATTTCTGCGGGAGTGGGCACAGATACGCAGTATTTT
J: TRBJ2-2; size: many; D: TRBD1; V: TRBV27; CDR3: CASRHRTGANTGELFF; DNA: TGTGCCAGCAGACATAGGACAGGGGCTAACACCGGGGAGCTGTTTTTT
J: TRBJ2-6; size: -; D: TRBD1; V: TRBV18; CDR3: CASSPLTGASGANVLTF; DNA: TGTGCCAGCTCACCTTTAACAGGGGCCTCTGGGGCCAACGTCCTGACTTTC
J: TRBJ2-7; size: many; D: -; V: TRBV2; CDR3: CASSENVGLNTYEQYF; DNA: TGTGCCAGCAGTGAAAATGTTGGACTAAATACCTACGAGCAGTACTTC
J: TRBJ2-5; size: many; D: TRBD2; V: TRBV5-1; CDR3: CASTKWLGGTTQETQYF; DNA: TGCGCCAGCACTAAATGGCTGGGGGGGACTACCCAAGAGACCCAGTACTTC
J: TRBJ1-2; size: -; D: -; V: TRBV12-3/TRBV12-4; CDR3: CASSHRFTHYGYTF; DNA: TGTGCCAGCAGTCACCGATTTACCCATTATGGCTACACCTTC
J: TRBJ2-1; size: many; D: -; V: TRBV7-9; CDR3: CASSSGGAEQFF; DNA: TGTGCCAGCAGCTCAGGCGGGGCAGAGCAGTTCTTC
J: TRBJ1-6; size: few; D: -; V: TRBV2; CDR3: CASSDGSPLHF; DNA: TGTGCCAGCAGTGATGGGTCACCCCTCCACTTT
J: TRBJ2-1; size: many; D: TRBD2; V: TRBV29-1; CDR3: CSVRGRMTNEQFF; DNA: TGCAGCGTTCGCGGGAGGATGACCAATGAGCAGTTCTTC
J: TRBJ2-2; size: many; D: TRBD2; V: TRBV7-2; CDR3: CASNLIAGVIGELFF; DNA: TGTGCCAGCAACTTAATAGCGGGAGTGATCGGGGAGCTGTTTTTT
J: TRBJ2-3; size: few; D: TRBD2; V: TRBV4-2; CDR3: CASSQFNLAGGTDTQYF; DNA: TGTGCCAGCAGCCAATTCAACCTAGCGGGAGGGACAGATACGCAGTATTTT
J: TRBJ2-7; size: few; D: -; V: TRBV7-6; CDR3: CASSTSTSTYEQYF; DNA: TGTGCCAGCAGCACCTCTACTTCCACCTACGAGCAGTACTTC
J: TRBJ2-1; size: many; D: TRBD2; V: TRBV29-1; CDR3: CSVEGLAGDYEQFF; DNA: TGCAGCGTTGAAGGGCTAGCGGGAGATTATGAGCAGTTCTTC
J: TRBJ1-2; size: few; D: -; V: TRBV6-2/TRBV6-3; CDR3: CASSYLARVDGYTF; DNA: TGTGCCAGCAGTTACCTGGCCAGGGTGGATGGCTACACCTTC
J: TRBJ2-7; size: many; D: -; V: TRBV6-2/TRBV6-3; CDR3: CASSYAGNRVYYEQYF; DNA: TGTGCCAGCAGTTACGCCGGGAACAGGGTTTATTACGAGCAGTACTTC
J: TRBJ1-4; size: many; D: TRBD1; V: TRBV6-1; CDR3: CASSRQGSSEKLFF; DNA: TGTGCCAGCAGCAGACAGGGGAGTAGTGAAAAACTGTTTTTT
J: TRBJ2-5; size: -; D: -; V: TRBV29-1; CDR3: CSVEVRGAAQETQYF; DNA: TGCAGCGTTGAAGTTCGAGGAGCGGCCCAAGAGACCCAGTACTTC
J: TRBJ1-2; size: once; D: -; V: TRBV27; CDR3: CAISPMGRSYGYTF; DNA: TGTGCCATCAGTCCAATGGGCCGGTCGTATGGCTACACCTTC